This T cell receptor (beta chain) was retrieved from a study of cytomegalovirus exposure and HLA in healthy donors. Use of 60 Vbeta and 13 Jbeta primers characterized the PCR. Sequencing was performed with immunoSEQ multiplex PCR; in TCRdb, only in-frame clones are kept and a portion is missing. In the table there are about 160,000 clones, roughly 80% of which are singletons. In regard to this clone: Within the sample, other DNA sequences also encode this same CDR3.

Germline CDR1 is ENHRY and CDR2 is SYGVKD. The CDR3 runs to 14 residues. Trimming removed 6 bases from V and 3 bases from J; junction bases left unmatched: 8. The sequenced sample consisted of PBMCs. The V and J genes are TRBV10-3 and TRBJ2-7, with TRBD1 matching over 7 bases. The sequence was collected from a man aged 30 to 45 in good health and CMV-seronegative. In DNA form, the CDR3 reads TGTGCCATCAGGGGGGACAGAGCGAGCTACGAGCAGTACTTC. Its translation is CAIRGDRASYEQYF.